The clone carrying this T cell receptor (beta chain) was recorded only once. The data belong to a study of blood T cell repertoires in COVID-19. Background on the study: Samples came from the United States, Italy and Spain, spanning acute and convalescent COVID-19.

V was clipped by 6 bases and J by 6 bases, with 11 bases between them. Germline-derived CDR1 and CDR2 are LNHDA and SQIVND (reference sequence). This CDR3 is built from 13 residues. Profiled with immunoSEQ multiplex PCR; TCRdb holds only in-frame clones, not every one. Here the sample spans a few hundred thousand clones, about 90% being singletons. Sequenced: PBMCs or T cells enriched from blood (not recorded which). This clonotype was obtained from a woman aged 25 to 39 who had recovered from COVID-19. J is TRBJ2-2 and V is TRBV19; a possible D gene is TRBD1 (6 bases). Here the CDR3 DNA reads TGTGCCAGTAGCTGGGGGCAGGCCGGGGAGCTGTTTTTT. It is translated as CASSWGQAGELFF. Using reference TRBV19 and TRBJ2-2 for the parts outside the CDR3, the full variable domain is DGGITQSPKYLFRKEGQNVTLSCEQNLNHDAMYWYRQDPGQGLRLIYYSQIVNDFQKGDIAEGYSVSREKKESFPLTVTSAQKNPTAFYLCASSWGQAGELFFGEGSRLTVL.